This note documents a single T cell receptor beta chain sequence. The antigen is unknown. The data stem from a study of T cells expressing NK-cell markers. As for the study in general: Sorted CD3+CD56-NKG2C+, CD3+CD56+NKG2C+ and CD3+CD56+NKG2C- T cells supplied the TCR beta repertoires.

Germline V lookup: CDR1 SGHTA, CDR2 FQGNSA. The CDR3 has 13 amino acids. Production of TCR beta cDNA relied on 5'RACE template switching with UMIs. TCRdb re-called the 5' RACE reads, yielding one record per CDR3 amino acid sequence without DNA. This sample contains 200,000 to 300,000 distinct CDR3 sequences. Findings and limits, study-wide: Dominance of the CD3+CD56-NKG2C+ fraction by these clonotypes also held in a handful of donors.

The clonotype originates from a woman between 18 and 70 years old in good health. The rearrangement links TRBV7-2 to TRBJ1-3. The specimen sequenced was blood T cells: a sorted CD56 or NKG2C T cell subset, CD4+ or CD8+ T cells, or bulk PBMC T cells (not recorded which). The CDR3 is CASSLEGLYTIYF.